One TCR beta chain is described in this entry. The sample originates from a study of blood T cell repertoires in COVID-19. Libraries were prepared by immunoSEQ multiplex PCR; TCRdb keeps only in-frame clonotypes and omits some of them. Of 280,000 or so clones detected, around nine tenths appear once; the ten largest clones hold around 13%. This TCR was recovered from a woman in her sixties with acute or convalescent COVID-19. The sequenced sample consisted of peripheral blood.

For the CDR3, the DNA is TGTGCCAGCAGCCCCACGACAGGGGGAGAGACCCAGTACTTC. As protein: CASSPTTGGETQYF. The V gene is TRBV9, the J gene TRBJ2-5, with 9 bases matching TRBD1. Germline V gene data show CDR1 as SGDLS and CDR2 as YYNGEE. Trimming took 4 bases from V and 4 from J; bases not matched to a gene: 5. This CDR3 region has 14 residues.